This TCR beta chain was obtained from a study of cytotoxic CD8 clonotypes in ibrutinib-treated CLL (dated by TCRdb to the early 2020s). Study-wide context: The cohort had 11 to 12 relapsed/refractory and about 15 treatment-naive patients; about 17 were IGHV unmutated. Cryopreserved peripheral blood mononuclear cells were collected at three points: before therapy, at response, and at either sustained remission or disease progression. Samples averaged approximately 240,000 productive templates and 90,000 to 95,000 productive rearrangements. Responses were partial in roughly 24 patients and complete in 2; after median roughly 69 months follow-up, around 15 stayed in remission and roughly twelve progressed. Response samples were obtained after a median of around eleven months of treatment, with a range of roughly 6 to 40 months. Of the 70 to 90 people in the trial, about two dozen had longitudinal samples available. Summary of the overall study and its limitations: Public clonotypes were rare and either shrank or stayed stable during treatment, and the rise in clonality at ibrutinib response reflected expansion of private clonotypes. Clonality rose at ibrutinib response, remained stable during sustained remission, and dropped back toward baseline at progression. Lymph node repertoires were not examined, and the timing of sampling was not matched between patients in sustained remission and those whose disease progressed. Baseline clonality exceeded that of age-matched healthy donors and correlated strongly with circulating CD8+ T-cell counts.

The CDR3 spans 13 residues, from the cysteine through the phenylalanine. The read is trimmed to its CDR3 DNA, 39 bases read in frame from base 1. CDR1 is given as SQVTM and CDR2 as ANQGSEA, both from the germline V gene. Trimming at the junction amounts to 4 bases on V and 1 base on J, and the germline ends lie 10 bases apart. There are many counts of this clone. Which antigen it targets is not known. No base quality values were provided; no much bigger clone lies one nucleotide off. This CDR3 is also generated by other DNA sequences in the sample. On a MiSeq, deep resolution sequencing aimed for a depth between 1 in 1 million and 1 in 200,000 T cells, with each clonotype covered around 10x on average. The immunoSEQ hsTCRB Kit was used to generate the TCR beta libraries. As for the original processing: Data were analyzed with ImmunoSEQ Data Assistant and ImmunoSEQ Analyzer, with V, D and J genes assigned per IMGT definitions. Clonality, with values ranging from 0 to 1, was calculated as one minus the normalized Shannon entropy of productive rearrangement frequencies. Only overrepresented clonotypes making up at least 0.05% of each patient's repertoire were included in the public clonotype analysis. Thirteen age-matched healthy donor repertoires from immuneACCESS served as clonality controls. As stored in TCRdb, this immuneACCESS dataset retains in-frame rearrangements with V and J assigned. A fraction of the clones does not appear; measured against another copy, unresolved V genes explain less than half of the discrepancy, and the remainder lacks a known reason. The D gene and trimming were derived from the DNA, and the V and J assignments and clone size from that table. The sample data list around 310,000 clones, and almost 80% of these were observed just once. The ten largest clones capture roughly 6.3% of the sample.

For TCR beta library preparation, 2 to 2.5 micrograms of genomic DNA were isolated from cryopreserved PBMCs. High-throughput TCR beta sequencing was performed on longitudinal blood samples from CLL patients receiving ibrutinib monotherapy. The patients took part in an open-label, single-center phase 2 trial of ibrutinib monotherapy. The chain employs TRBV29-1 and TRBJ1-1, with TRBD1 as a weak D call on 5 bases. Sequencing was performed on PBMCs, taken before ibrutinib treatment. This receptor was obtained from a human donor with chronic lymphocytic leukemia. CDR3 loop: CSVASGGNTEAFF. The DNA sequence is as follows: TGCAGCGTTGCGTCCGGGGGGAACACTGAAGCTTTCTTT.